These T cell receptor beta chains were read from a single sample in a study of cytomegalovirus exposure and HLA in healthy donors. Method: immunoSEQ multiplex PCR; TCRdb's copy keeps in-frame clones and lacks some. The profile shows some 200,000 clones, around 84% of them singletons. The sample was PBMCs. The receptors were sampled from a woman between 45 and 65 years old in good health and CMV-seropositive. The CDR3 runs from the conserved cysteine through the conserved F or W. Fields, in order: CDR3 protein, J gene, V gene.

CDR3: CASSLSGGNTGELFF
J: TRBJ2-2
V: TRBV7-6

CDR3: CASSQDLKQGYEQYF
J: NA
V: TRBV4-2

CDR3: CASSLRTGDEKLFF
J: TRBJ1-4
V: TRBV6-1

CDR3: CASTGIHAAYEQYF
J: TRBJ2-7
V: TRBV2

CDR3: CASSSRTGNPTEAFF
J: TRBJ1-1
V: TRBV5-1

CDR3: CASSQEVSYRTNEKLFF
J: TRBJ1-4
V: TRBV4-1

CDR3: CASSLSSLAYEQYF
J: TRBJ2-7
V: TRBV27

CDR3: CASSQKGSGGLQETQYF
J: TRBJ2-5
V: TRBV4-2

CDR3: CASSLDSSSYNEQFF
J: TRBJ2-1
V: TRBV4-2

CDR3: CSVAPSRAGEKLFF
J: TRBJ1-4
V: TRBV29-1

CDR3: CASSLAGGPRNEQFF
J: TRBJ2-1
V: TRBV7-9

CDR3: CASRDWGENTEAFF
J: TRBJ1-1
V: TRBV4-1

CDR3: CASSSGLVSADTQYF
J: TRBJ2-3
V: TRBV5-1

CDR3: CASSLGGSLGNEQFF
J: TRBJ2-1
V: TRBV7-9

CDR3: CASSYQGKGNTEAFF
J: TRBJ1-1
V: TRBV27

CDR3: CASSSGLHLDTQYF
J: TRBJ2-3
V: TRBV7-2

CDR3: CASSLGEGATNEKLFF
J: TRBJ1-4
V: TRBV5-1

CDR3: CASSVRGGADTQYF
J: TRBJ2-3
V: TRBV9

CDR3: CASSQLLAGGPSTGELFF
J: TRBJ2-2
V: TRBV4-3

CDR3: CSVGHQGVYNEQFF
J: TRBJ2-1
V: TRBV29-1

CDR3: CASSRVDEQYF
J: TRBJ2-7
V: TRBV6-5

CDR3: CASSLLAGGGETQYF
J: TRBJ2-5
V: TRBV27

CDR3: CASSPRDSFEAFF
J: TRBJ1-1
V: TRBV18

CDR3: CASSGQGKPDYGYTF
J: TRBJ1-2
V: TRBV9

CDR3: CASRVGGLGNQPQHF
J: TRBJ1-5
V: TRBV6-6

CDR3: CASTIPKGGYNEQFF
J: TRBJ2-1
V: TRBV6-6

CDR3: CARGTGGRNEQFF
J: TRBJ2-1
V: TRBV18

CDR3: CSARTGMANTGELFF
J: TRBJ2-2
V: TRBV29-1